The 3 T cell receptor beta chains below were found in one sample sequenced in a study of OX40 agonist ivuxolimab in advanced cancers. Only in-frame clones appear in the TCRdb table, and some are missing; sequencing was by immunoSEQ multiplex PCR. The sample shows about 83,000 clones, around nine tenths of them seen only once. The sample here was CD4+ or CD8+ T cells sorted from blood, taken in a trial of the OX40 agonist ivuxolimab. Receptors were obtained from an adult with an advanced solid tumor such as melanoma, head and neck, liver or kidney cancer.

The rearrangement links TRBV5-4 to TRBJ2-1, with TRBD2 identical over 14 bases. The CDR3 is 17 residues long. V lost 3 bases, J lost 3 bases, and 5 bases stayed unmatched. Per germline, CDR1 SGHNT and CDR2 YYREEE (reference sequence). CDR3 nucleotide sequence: TGTGCCAGCAGCTGGGGACTAGCGGGAGTTGGCTACAATGAGCAGTTCTTC. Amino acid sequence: CASSWGLAGVGYNEQFF.

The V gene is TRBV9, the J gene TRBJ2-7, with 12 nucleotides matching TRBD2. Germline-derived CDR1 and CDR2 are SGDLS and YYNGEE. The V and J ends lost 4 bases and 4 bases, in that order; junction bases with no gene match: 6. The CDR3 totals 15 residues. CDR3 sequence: CASSPSLAGGYEQYF. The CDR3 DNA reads TGTGCCAGCAGCCCGAGTCTAGCGGGGGGGTACGAGCAGTACTTC.

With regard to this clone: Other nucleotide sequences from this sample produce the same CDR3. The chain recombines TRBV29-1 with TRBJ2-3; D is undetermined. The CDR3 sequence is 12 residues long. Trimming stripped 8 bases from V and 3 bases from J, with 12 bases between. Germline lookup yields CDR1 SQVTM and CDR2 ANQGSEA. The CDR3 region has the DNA TGCAGCACTGACTCAAGTACAGATACGCAGTATTTT. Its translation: CSTDSSTDTQYF.